The entry below describes one T cell receptor (beta chain). The antigen remains unidentified. This sample was included in a study of long-term antiretroviral therapy in people with HIV. About 1-10 million cryopreserved PBMC were held in samples before DNA extraction. Germline values: CDR1 SGHVS, CDR2 FQNEAQ. There are 11 residues in the CDR3. V was clipped by 8 bases and J by 8 bases, with 10 bases between them. Study-wide results and caveats: Pre-ART clonal expansions dominated every time point's repertoire.

With survey level as its setting, the immunoSEQ assay was v3.0. Sequencing was directed toward about 40,000-50,000 T-cell genomes in each sample. Here immunoSEQ multiplex PCR was the method, and the copy in TCRdb shows in-frame clones only, minus some. Among fewer than 25,000 clones listed, 65% to 90% were seen once. The sequence was collected from a man aged 50-60 years with HIV. The chain combines TRBV7-8 with TRBJ2-1, with D uncertain. The source material was unsorted PBMCs, sampled 1.2 years after starting antiretroviral therapy. DNA for the CDR3: TGTGCCAGCGGATCGGATTATGAGCAGTTCTTC. It is translated as CASGSDYEQFF.